This TCR beta chain stems from a study of blood T cell repertoires in COVID-19. Study in general: COVID-19 samples from acute and convalescent phases originated in the United States, Italy and Spain. In each case, the material was cDNA or gDNA derived from T cells, B-cell-depleted T cells, or PBMCs.

Clones were sequenced by immunoSEQ multiplex PCR, and TCRdb holds only the in-frame ones, with some missing. Here the sample spans about 160,000 clones, more than 60% being singletons. Germline lookup yields CDR1 SNHLY and CDR2 FYNNEI. The CDR3 is made up of 11 amino acids. Between the trimmed V and J ends, which lost 5 bases and 3 bases, there was a span of 4 bases. The specimen was peripheral blood. The rearrangement joins TRBV2 to TRBJ1-2; D not certain. The TCR comes from a man in his sixties with acute or convalescent COVID-19. The CDR3: CASSTDYGYTF. The CDR3 bases are TGTGCCAGCAGTACAGACTATGGCTACACCTTC.